This T cell receptor (beta chain) was identified during a study of T cells in Graves' hyperthyroidism and ophthalmopathy. Authors of the study amplified TCR beta CDR3 regions from RNA transcripts. HTBI primers drove first-round RT-PCR of the TCR CDR3. TCRdb used MiXCR to reprocess the multiplex PCR reads, holding one entry per CDR3 protein. The data hold about 500,000 distinct CDR3 sequences, with approximately 48% observed a single time. Trimming removed 6 bases from V and 6 bases from J; junction bases left unmatched: 15. The CDR3 spans 17 residues. Germline V gene data show CDR1 as SGHVS and CDR2 as FQNEAQ.

The receptor was isolated from an adult woman with Graves' disease, either hyperthyroidism or ophthalmopathy (not recorded which). Sequencing was performed on peripheral blood or thyroid tissue (not recorded which). The genes are TRBV7-8 and TRBJ2-7; 12 bases match TRBD1. CDR3 residues: CASRGQGASSELGEQYF. The CDR3 region has the DNA TGTGCCAGCAGGGGACAGGGGGCGAGCAGCGAATTGGGCGAGCAGTACTTC.